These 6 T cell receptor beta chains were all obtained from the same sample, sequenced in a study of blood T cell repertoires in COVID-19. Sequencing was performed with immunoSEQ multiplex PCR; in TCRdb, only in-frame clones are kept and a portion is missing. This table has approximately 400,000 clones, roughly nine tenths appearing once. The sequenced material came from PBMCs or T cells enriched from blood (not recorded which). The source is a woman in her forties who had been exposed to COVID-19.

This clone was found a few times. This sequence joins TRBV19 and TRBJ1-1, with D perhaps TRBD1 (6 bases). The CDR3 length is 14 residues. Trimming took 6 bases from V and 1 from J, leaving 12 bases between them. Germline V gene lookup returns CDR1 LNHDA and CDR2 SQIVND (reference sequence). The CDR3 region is CASSSGVTNTEAFF. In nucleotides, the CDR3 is TGTGCCAGTAGCTCAGGGGTCACGAACACTGAAGCTTTCTTT. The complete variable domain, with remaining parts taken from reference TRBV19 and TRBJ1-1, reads DGGITQSPKYLFRKEGQNVTLSCEQNLNHDAMYWYRQDPGQGLRLIYYSQIVNDFQKGDIAEGYSVSREKKESFPLTVTSAQKNPTAFYLCASSSGVTNTEAFFGQGTRLTVV.

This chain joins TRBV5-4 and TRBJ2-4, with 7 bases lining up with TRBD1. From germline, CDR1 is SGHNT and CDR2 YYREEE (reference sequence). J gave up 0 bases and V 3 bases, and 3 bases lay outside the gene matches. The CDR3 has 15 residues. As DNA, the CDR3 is TGTGCCAGCAGCTCAAGGGGGCTAGCCAAAAACATTCAGTACTTC. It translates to CASSSRGLAKNIQYF.

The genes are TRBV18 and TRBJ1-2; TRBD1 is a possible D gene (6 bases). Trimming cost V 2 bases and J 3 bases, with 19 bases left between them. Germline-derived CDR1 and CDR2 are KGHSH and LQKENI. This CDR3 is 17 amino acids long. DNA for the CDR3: TGTGCCAGCTCACCAGCGCCAACAACAGGGTTACACTATGGCTACACCTTC. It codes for CASSPAPTTGLHYGYTF.

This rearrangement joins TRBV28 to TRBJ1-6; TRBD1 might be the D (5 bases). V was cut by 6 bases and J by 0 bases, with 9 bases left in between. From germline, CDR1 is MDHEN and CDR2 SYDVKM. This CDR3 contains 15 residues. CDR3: CASRGGSSYNSPLHF. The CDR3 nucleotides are TGTGCCAGCAGGGGGGGGAGCTCCTATAATTCACCCCTCCACTTT. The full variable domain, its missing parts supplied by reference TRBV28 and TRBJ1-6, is DVKVTQSSRYLVKRTGEKVFLECVQDMDHENMFWYRQDPGLGLRLIYFSYDVKMKEKGDIPEGYSVSREKKERFSLILESASTNQTSMYLCASRGGSSYNSPLHFGNGTRLTVT.

The CDR3 bases are TGTGCCAGCAGCCTGACAGGGTCCCCCGGGGAGCTGTTTTTT. It is translated as CASSLTGSPGELFF. The V and J genes are TRBV5-6 and TRBJ2-2; 7 bases match TRBD1. The germline gives CDR1 SGHDT, CDR2 YYEEEE. Trimming at V came to 4 bases and at J to 6 bases, leaving 6 bases not matched to a gene. There are 14 residues in the CDR3.

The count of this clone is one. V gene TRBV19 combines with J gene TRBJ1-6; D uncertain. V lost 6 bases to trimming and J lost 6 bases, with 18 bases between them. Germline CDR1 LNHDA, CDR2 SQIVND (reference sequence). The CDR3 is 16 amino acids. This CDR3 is CASRSEGITANSPLHF. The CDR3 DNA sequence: TGTGCCAGTAGGTCAGAGGGAATAACCGCTAATTCACCCCTCCACTTT.